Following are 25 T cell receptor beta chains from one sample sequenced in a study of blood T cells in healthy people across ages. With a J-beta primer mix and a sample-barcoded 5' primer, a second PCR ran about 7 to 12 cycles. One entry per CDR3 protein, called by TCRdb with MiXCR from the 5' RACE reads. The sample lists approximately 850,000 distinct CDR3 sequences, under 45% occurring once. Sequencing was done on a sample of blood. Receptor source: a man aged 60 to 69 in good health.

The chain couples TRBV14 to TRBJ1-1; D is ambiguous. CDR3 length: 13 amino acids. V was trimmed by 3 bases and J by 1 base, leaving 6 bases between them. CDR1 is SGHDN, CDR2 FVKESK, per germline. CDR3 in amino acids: CASSQLANTEAFF. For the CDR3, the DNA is TGTGCCAGCAGCCAGTTGGCGAACACTGAAGCTTTCTTT.

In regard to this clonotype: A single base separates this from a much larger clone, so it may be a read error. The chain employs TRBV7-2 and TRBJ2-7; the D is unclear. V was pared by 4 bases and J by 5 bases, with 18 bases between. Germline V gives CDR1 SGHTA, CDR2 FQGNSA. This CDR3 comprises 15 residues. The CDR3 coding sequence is TGTGCCAGCAGCTCAACCTTCTACCCCACCCACGAGCAGTACTTC. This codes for CASSSTFYPTHEQYF. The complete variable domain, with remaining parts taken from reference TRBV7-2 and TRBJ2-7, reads GAGVSQSPSNKVTEKGKDVELRCDPISGHTALYWYRQSLGQGLEFLIYFQGNSAPDKSGLPSDRFSAERTGGSVSTLTIQRTQQEDSAVYLCASSSTFYPTHEQYFGPGTRLTVT.

DNA of the CDR3: TGCAGTGCTAGAGACAGGGGGGCCAGCCTCCACTTT. Its protein product is CSARDRGASLHF. The chain carries TRBV20-1 and TRBJ1-6; 7 bases map to TRBD1. The CDR3 contains 12 residues. CDR1 is DFQATT and CDR2 is SNEGSKA in the germline V gene (reference sequence). Germline trimming cut 0 bases from V and 15 bases from J; bases unmatched to any gene: 5.

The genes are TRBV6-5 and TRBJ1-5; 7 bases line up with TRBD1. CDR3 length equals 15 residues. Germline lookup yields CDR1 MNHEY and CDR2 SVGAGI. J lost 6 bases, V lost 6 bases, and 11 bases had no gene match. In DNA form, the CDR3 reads TGTGCCAGCAGGCCGACAGGGATGAAAGGTCAGCCCCAGCATTTT. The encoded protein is CASRPTGMKGQPQHF.

The CDR3 region has the DNA TGCAGTGCCGACGTACTGAACTACGAGCAGTACTTC. It encodes CSADVLNYEQYF. The V gene is TRBV20-1, the J gene TRBJ2-7; D unresolved. The length of the CDR3 is 12 residues. Germline lookup yields CDR1 DFQATT and CDR2 SNEGSKA (reference sequence). V lost 6 bases, J lost 3 bases, and 12 bases lay in between.

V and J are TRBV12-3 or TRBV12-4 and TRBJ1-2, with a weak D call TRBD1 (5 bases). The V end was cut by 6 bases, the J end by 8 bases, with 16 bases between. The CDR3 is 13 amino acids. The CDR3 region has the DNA TGTGCCAGCAGGGGAGGCTTCACAGGCGGCTACACCTTC. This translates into CASRGGFTGGYTF.

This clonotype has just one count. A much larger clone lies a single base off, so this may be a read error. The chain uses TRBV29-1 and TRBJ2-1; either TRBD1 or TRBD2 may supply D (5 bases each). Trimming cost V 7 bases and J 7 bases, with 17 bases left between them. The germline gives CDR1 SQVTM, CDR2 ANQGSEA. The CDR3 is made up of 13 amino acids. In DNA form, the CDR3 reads TGCAGCGCCCTGGGACGGGGAAAGAATGAGCAGTTCTTC. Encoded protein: CSALGRGKNEQFF.

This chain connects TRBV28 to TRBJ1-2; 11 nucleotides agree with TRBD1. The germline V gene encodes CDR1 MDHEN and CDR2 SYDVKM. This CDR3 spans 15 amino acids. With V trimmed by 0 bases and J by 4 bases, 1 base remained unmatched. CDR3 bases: TGTGCCAGCAGTTTATGTGGGACAGGGGGCTATGGCTACACCTTC. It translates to CASSLCGTGGYGYTF.

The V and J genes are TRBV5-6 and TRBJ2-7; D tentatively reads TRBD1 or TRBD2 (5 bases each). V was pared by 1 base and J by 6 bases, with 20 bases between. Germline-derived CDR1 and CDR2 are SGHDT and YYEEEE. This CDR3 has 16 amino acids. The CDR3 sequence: CASSLPKTGNGGEQYF. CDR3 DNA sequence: TGTGCCAGCAGCTTGCCAAAAACAGGAAATGGAGGCGAGCAGTACTTC.

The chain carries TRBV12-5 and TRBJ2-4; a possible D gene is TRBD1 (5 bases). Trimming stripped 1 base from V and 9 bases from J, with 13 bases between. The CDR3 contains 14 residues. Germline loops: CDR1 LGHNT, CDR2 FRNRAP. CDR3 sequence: CASGLEGQAIIQYF. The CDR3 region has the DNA TGTGCTAGTGGTTTGGAGGGGCAGGCGATCATTCAGTACTTC. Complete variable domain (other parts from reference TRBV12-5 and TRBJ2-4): DARVTQTPRHKVTEMGQEVTMRCQPILGHNTVFWYRQTMMQGLELLAYFRNRAPLDDSGMPKDRFSAEMPDATLATLKIQPSEPRDSAVYFCASGLEGQAIIQYFGAGTRLSVL.

The DNA of the CDR3 is TGCGCCAGCAGTAGGGGGCACACAGATACGCAGTATTTT. Translating gives CASSRGHTDTQYF. The rearrangement joins TRBV4-3 to TRBJ2-3, with 7 bases fitting TRBD1. Germline V gene lookup returns CDR1 LGHNA and CDR2 YSLEER. The CDR3 covers 13 residues. J gave up 2 bases and V 6 bases, and 2 bases lay outside the gene matches.

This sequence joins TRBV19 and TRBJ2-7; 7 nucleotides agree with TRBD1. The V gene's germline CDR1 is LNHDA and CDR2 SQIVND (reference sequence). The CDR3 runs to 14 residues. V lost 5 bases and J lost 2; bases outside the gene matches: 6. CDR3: CASSFGQATYEQYF. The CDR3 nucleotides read TGTGCCAGTAGTTTCGGACAGGCCACCTACGAGCAGTACTTC.

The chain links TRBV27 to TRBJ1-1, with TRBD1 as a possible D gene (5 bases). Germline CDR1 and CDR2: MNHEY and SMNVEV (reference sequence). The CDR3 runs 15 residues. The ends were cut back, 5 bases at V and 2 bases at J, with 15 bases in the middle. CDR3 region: CASSNPGTINTEAFF. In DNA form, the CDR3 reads TGTGCCAGCAGTAACCCCGGGACGATAAACACTGAAGCTTTCTTT.

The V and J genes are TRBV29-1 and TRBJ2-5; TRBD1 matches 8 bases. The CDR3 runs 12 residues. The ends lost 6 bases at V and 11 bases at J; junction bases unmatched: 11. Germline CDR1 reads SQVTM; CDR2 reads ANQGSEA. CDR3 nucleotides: TGCAGCGTCAGGGGGCAATTCAATGAGCAGTACTTC. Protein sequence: CSVRGQFNEQYF.

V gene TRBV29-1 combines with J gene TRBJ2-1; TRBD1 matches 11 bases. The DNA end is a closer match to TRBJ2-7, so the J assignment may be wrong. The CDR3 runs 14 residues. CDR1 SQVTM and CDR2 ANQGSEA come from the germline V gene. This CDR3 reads CSVRQGTGGYKQYF. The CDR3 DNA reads TGCAGCGTTCGCCAGGGGACAGGGGGGTACAAGCAGTACTTC.

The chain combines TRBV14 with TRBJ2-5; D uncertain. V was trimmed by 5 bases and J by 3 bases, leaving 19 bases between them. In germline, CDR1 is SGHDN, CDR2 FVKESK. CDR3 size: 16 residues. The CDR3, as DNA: TGTGCCAGCAGCAGATCGGGCAGCCTGTGGGAAGAGACCCAGTACTTC. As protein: CASSRSGSLWEETQYF.

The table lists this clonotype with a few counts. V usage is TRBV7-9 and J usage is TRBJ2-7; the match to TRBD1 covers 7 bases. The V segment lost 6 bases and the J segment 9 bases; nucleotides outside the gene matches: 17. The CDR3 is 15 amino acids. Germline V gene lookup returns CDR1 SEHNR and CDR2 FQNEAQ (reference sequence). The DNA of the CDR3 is TGTGCCAGCAGTTTGGACAGGCCCCTCTTGTTCTGGCAGTACTTC. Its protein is CASSLDRPLLFWQYF.

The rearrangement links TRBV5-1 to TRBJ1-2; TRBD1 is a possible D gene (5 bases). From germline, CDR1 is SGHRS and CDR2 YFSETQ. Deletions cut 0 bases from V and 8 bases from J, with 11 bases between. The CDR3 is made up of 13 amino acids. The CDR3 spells CASSLGTYLGYTF. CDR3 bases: TGCGCCAGCAGCTTGGGGACATACCTCGGCTACACCTTC. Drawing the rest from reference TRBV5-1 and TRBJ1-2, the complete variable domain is KAGVTQTPRYLIKTRGQQVTLSCSPISGHRSVSWYQQTPGQGLQFLFEYFSETQRNKGNFPGRFSGRQFSNSRSEMNVSTLELGDSALYLCASSLGTYLGYTFGSGTRLTVV.

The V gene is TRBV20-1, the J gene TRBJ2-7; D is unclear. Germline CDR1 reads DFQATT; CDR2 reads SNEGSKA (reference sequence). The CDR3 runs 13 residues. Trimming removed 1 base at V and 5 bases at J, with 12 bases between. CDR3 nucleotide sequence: TGCAGTGCTAGAGGTAGCCAGCTAGACGAGCAGTACTTC. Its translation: CSARGSQLDEQYF.

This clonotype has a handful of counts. CDR3 DNA sequence: TGTGCCAGCAGCCTTGGACAGGGCGGCTCTGGGGCCAACGTCCTGACTTTC. Its translation: CASSLGQGGSGANVLTF. The chain employs TRBV7-9 and TRBJ2-6; the match to TRBD1 covers 8 bases. The length of the CDR3 is 17 residues. The junction had 6 bases not matched to a gene; V was cut back by 5 bases and J by 0 bases. Germline V gives CDR1 SEHNR, CDR2 FQNEAQ (reference sequence).

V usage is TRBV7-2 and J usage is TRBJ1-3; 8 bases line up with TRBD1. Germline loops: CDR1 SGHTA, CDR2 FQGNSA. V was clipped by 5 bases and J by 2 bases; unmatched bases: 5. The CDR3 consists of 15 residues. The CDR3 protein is CASSASGGAGNTIYF. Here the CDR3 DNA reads TGTGCCAGCAGCGCTTCAGGGGGCGCTGGAAACACCATATATTTT.

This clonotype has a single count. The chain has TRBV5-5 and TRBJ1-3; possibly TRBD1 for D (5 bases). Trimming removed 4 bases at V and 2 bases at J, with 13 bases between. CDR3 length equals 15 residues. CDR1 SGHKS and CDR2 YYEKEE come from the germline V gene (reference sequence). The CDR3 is CASSRGGSAGNTIYF. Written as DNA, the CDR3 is TGTGCCAGCAGCCGCGGGGGGTCTGCTGGAAACACCATATATTTT.

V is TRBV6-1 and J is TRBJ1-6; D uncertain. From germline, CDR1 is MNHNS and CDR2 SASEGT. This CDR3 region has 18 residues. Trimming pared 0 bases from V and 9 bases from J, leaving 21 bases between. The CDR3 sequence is CASSEAPSSHISGSPLHF. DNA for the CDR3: TGTGCCAGCAGTGAAGCGCCCAGCTCGCACATCAGTGGTTCACCCCTCCACTTT.

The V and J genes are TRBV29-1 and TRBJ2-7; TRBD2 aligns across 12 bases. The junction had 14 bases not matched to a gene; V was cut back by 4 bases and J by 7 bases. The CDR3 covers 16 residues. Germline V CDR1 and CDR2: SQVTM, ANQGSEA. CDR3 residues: CSVVYGLAGGINEQYF. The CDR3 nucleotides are TGCAGCGTTGTATATGGGCTAGCGGGGGGGATCAATGAGCAGTACTTC.

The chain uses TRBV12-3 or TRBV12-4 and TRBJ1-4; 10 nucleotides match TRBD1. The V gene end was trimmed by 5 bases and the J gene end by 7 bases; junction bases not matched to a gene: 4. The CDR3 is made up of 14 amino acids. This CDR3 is CASSTRTGGEKLFF. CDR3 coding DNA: TGTGCCAGCAGTACCCGGACAGGGGGTGAAAAACTGTTTTTT.